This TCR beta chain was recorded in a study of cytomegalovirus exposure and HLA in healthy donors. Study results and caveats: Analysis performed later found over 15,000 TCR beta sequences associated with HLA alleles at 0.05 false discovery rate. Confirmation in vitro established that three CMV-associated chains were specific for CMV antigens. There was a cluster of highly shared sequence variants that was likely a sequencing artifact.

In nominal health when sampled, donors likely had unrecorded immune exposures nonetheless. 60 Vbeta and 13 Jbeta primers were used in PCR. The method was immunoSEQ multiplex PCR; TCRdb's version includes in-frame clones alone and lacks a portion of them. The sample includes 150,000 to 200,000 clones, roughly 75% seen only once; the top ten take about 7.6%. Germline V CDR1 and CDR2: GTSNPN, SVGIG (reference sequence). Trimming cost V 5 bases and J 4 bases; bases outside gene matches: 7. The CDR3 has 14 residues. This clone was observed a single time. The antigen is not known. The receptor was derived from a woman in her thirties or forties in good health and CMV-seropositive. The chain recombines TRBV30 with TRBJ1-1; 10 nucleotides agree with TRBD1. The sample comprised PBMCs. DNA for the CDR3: TGTGCCTGGGTTGACAGGGGGCGACTCACTGAAGCTTTCTTT. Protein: CAWVDRGRLTEAFF.